This T cell receptor beta chain was sequenced during a study of chemoradiotherapy in HPV16-positive cancers. About the research overall: Candidate HPV-specific clones and shared TCR motifs came from a couple of HPV16-positive patients. Study observations and caveats: Better recurrence-free survival went with HPV-responsive T-cell expansion in HPV16-positive patients. During treatment, candidate HPV-specific clones and E7-related motifs expanded in tumor.

Repeated repertoire sampling spanned the course of chemoradiotherapy. With respect to this clone: Its antigen is not identified.

The repertoire was sequenced with immunoSEQ multiplex PCR; TCRdb's copy has only in-frame clones and lacks some. Among roughly 40,000 clones, roughly three quarters were seen once, and the ten largest hold approximately 5.4%. The length of the CDR3 is 16 residues. Germline V gene lookup returns CDR1 MGHRA and CDR2 YSYEKL. Trimming removed 0 bases from V and 0 bases from J, with 9 bases in between. The specimen comprised blood, sampled from a patient who underwent chemoradiotherapy. The TCR sequence derives from a human donor with HPV-associated anogenital cancer. The chain is built from TRBV4-1 and TRBJ1-5, with D hard to call. The CDR3 loop is CASSQEGQHSNQPQHF. The CDR3 nucleotides are TGCGCCAGCAGCCAAGAAGGGCAGCATAGCAATCAGCCCCAGCATTTT.